This T cell receptor beta chain was obtained from a study of blood T cell repertoires in COVID-19. Study in general: COVID-19 samples, acute and convalescent, were from the United States, Italy and Spain.

Original methodology: Counts of nucleated cells, estimated from reference gene primer amplification, were obtained. Using immunoSEQ multiplex PCR, the repertoire was profiled, and TCRdb retains in-frame clones only, with some absent. Clonal size and the V and J genes are those of that table, whereas D and trimming came from the DNA. The sample includes some 210,000 clones, 80% to 90% of them seen just once. This CDR3 contains 15 residues. The germline CDR1 and CDR2 sequences are MNHEY and SVGAGI. Unmatched junction bases numbered 8, after V lost 6 bases and J lost 3 bases. V usage is TRBV6-5 and J usage is TRBJ2-7; 10 bases match TRBD2. The sequencing input was peripheral blood. This sequence originates from a woman aged 45-65 years with active or convalescent COVID-19. This chain's CDR3 is CASRYPGTSDYEQYF. CDR3 DNA: TGTGCCAGCAGATACCCCGGGACTAGCGACTACGAGCAGTACTTC.